This TCR beta chain was captured by sequencing in a study of yellow fever vaccine responses in identical twins. Germline assignment: CDR1 KGHSH and CDR2 LQKENI. This CDR3 region has 15 residues. Trimming cost V 6 bases and J 3 bases, with 14 bases left between them. TCRdb used MiXCR to reprocess the RT-PCR reads, holding one entry per CDR3 protein. Of fewer than 35,000 distinct CDR3 sequences in the sample, about 63% are singletons; the top ten hold about 4.5%. This clonotype was observed a single time. This chain connects TRBV18 to TRBJ2-2; tentative D call: TRBD2 (6 bases). Here the sequenced sample was T cells from blood (PBMCs), unsorted or a sorted subset (not recorded which), taken before or after yellow fever vaccination (not recorded which). The TCR comes from a woman under 30 who received the yellow fever vaccine. The CDR3 here is CASSLRRVDTGELFF. The CDR3 nucleotides are TGTGCCAGCTCCCTTCGGAGGGTGGACACCGGGGAGCTGTTTTTT.